The TCR beta chain under discussion was sequenced for a study of cytomegalovirus exposure and HLA in healthy donors. Notes on the study in general: An analysis was carried out later, and it reportedly showed fewer N-insertions in an Asian-associated ancestry cluster than the approximately 670-donor mean.

As regards this clone: The antigen remains undetermined.

The study ran its PCR with 60 Vbeta and 13 Jbeta primers. Data came from immunoSEQ multiplex PCR; TCRdb stores just in-frame clones and leaves some out. The sample yields 80,000 or so clones, over 70% seen once. The sequencing input was PBMCs. This TCR came from a man between 25 and 39 years old in good health and CMV-seropositive.

The CDR3: CASSQHYNEQFF. In nucleotides, the CDR3 is TGTGCCAGCAGCCAACACTACAATGAGCAGTTCTTC. The chain employs TRBV5-4 and TRBJ2-1; D unresolved. The CDR3 spans 12 residues. CDR1 is SGHNT and CDR2 is YYREEE in the germline V gene (reference sequence). The ends were cut back, 4 bases at V and 3 bases at J, with 5 bases in the middle.